This T cell receptor beta chain was identified in a study of Ad26.COV2.S vaccination and SARS-CoV-2 variants. Whole-study context: Once, or twice with 56 days between doses, Ad26.COV2.S was given intramuscularly.

Only in-frame clones appear in the TCRdb table, and some are missing; sequencing was by immunoSEQ multiplex PCR. The sample records hundreds of thousands of clones, 86% being singletons. CDR1 and CDR2 (germline): SGHNT, YYREEE (reference sequence). The length of the CDR3 is 14 residues. V dropped 5 bases and J dropped 1 base, with 11 bases sitting between them. Whole-study results and caveats: The breadth of spike-specific CD8+ and CD4+ T cell responses after vaccination was reportedly substantial.

With respect to this clone: Its antigen is as yet unknown.

Treatment denoted: some 19 received Ad26.COV2.S at low or high dose, single or two shots; 5 received placebo; per-sample allocation not given. Material that was analyzed had been drawn on day 63 after the first vaccine or placebo injection. Sequenced material: peripheral blood, taken in a trial of Ad26.COV2.S vaccine versus placebo. The rearrangement joins TRBV5-4 to TRBJ2-3; D ambiguous. The TCR was taken from a person between 18 and 60 years old who received the Ad26.COV2.S COVID-19 vaccine or a placebo. The CDR3 DNA sequence: TGTGCCAGCAGTCCACACCCCGGCACAGATACGCAGTATTTT. This translates into CASSPHPGTDTQYF.